One sample yielded the 16 T cell receptor beta chains listed below, sequenced in a study of cytomegalovirus exposure and HLA in healthy donors. PCR amplification relied on 60 Vbeta primers (plus 13 Jbeta primers). The protocol was immunoSEQ multiplex PCR, while the TCRdb copy is restricted to in-frame clones and leaves out a portion. This sample has some 200,000 clones, with 65% to 85% found just once. Sample: PBMCs. All receptors come from a boy aged 2-9 years in good health and CMV-seronegative.

This chain connects TRBV20-1 to TRBJ2-1; 7 bases fit TRBD1. This CDR3 contains 10 residues. Losses at the gene ends were 5 bases for V and 11 bases for J; bases not matched to a gene: 3. Germline V gene data show CDR1 as DFQATT and CDR2 as SNEGSKA (reference sequence). The CDR3, as DNA: TGCAGTGCTGTGGACAGGAAGCAGTTCTTC. Its protein is CSAVDRKQFF.

The chain recombines TRBV7-2 with TRBJ1-2, with TRBD1 matching over 8 bases. CDR1 SGHTA and CDR2 FQGNSA come from the germline V gene. Trimming took 5 bases from V and 8 from J; bases not matched to a gene: 7. The CDR3 covers 13 residues. The CDR3 region is CASSPLGQGGYTF. The CDR3, as DNA: TGTGCCAGCAGCCCTCTTGGACAGGGCGGCTACACCTTC.

V and J are TRBV29-1 and TRBJ1-2; weak D call: TRBD1 (6 bases). Germline V gene lookup returns CDR1 SQVTM and CDR2 ANQGSEA. Trimming took off 5 bases at V and 3 bases at J, with 13 bases between the two ends. CDR3 length: 13 amino acids. Here the CDR3 reads CSVKGKGDYGYTF. The CDR3 DNA follows: TGCAGCGTTAAGGGGAAGGGGGACTATGGCTACACCTTC.

The CDR3, as DNA: TGTGCCAGTAGTAGCCGGGGGGTGACGAACACCGGGGAGCTGTTTTTT. It encodes CASSSRGVTNTGELFF. J is TRBJ2-2 and V is TRBV19, with 7 bases identical to TRBD2. CDR3 size: 16 residues. V lost 4 bases to trimming and J lost 0 bases; unmatched junction nucleotides: 5. Looked up from germline, CDR1 is LNHDA and CDR2 is SQIVND (reference sequence).

For this clone: The junction departs from germline at one end; a sequencing error may be responsible. The rearrangement links TRBV4-1 to TRBJ1-2, with TRBD1 as a possible D gene (5 bases). CDR3 size: 12 residues. CDR1 is MGHRA, CDR2 YSYEKL, per germline. The CDR3 here is CASGRGMDGYTF. The CDR3 DNA reads TGTGCCAGCGGGAGGGGTATGGATGGCTACACCTTC.

The chain recombines TRBV6-1 with TRBJ1-2, with TRBD1 matching over 10 bases. CDR1 MNHNS and CDR2 SASEGT come from the germline V gene. This CDR3 has 14 amino acids. Germline trimming cut 0 bases from V and 6 bases from J; bases unmatched to any gene: 1. CDR3 DNA sequence: TGTGCCAGCAGTGAAGCGGGACAGGGGAATGGCTACACCTTC. Protein sequence: CASSEAGQGNGYTF.

This clone was seen just once. This chain uses TRBV4-2 with TRBJ2-7; TRBD1 is a possible D gene (6 bases). The CDR3 runs 16 residues. Germline lookup yields CDR1 LGHNA and CDR2 YNFKEQ. Between the trimmed V and J ends, which lost 4 bases and 4 bases, there was a span of 20 bases. CDR3 DNA sequence: TGTGCCAGCAGCCCGCATAGTTGGGGGCCCAGGTACGAGCAGTACTTC. It codes for CASSPHSWGPRYEQYF.

This clone was counted a single time. The chain carries TRBV13 and TRBJ1-4, with TRBD1 identical over 8 bases. Losses at the gene ends were 3 bases for V and 8 bases for J; bases not matched to a gene: 5. This CDR3 spans 14 amino acids. Germline V CDR1 and CDR2: PRHDT, FYEKMQ (reference sequence). The CDR3 bases are TGTGCCAGCAGCTTCGGACAGGGTAACGAAAAACTGTTTTTT. This encodes CASSFGQGNEKLFF.

The rearrangement links TRBV4-1 to TRBJ1-2; 7 bases are shared with TRBD1. This CDR3 spans 14 amino acids. Germline V gene data show CDR1 as MGHRA and CDR2 as YSYEKL. Trimming removed 3 bases from V and 8 bases from J; junction bases left unmatched: 9. The CDR3 reads CASSQGQTLGGYTF. Written as DNA, the CDR3 is TGCGCCAGCAGCCAGGGACAGACTTTGGGCGGCTACACCTTC.

The rearrangement joins TRBV7-2 to TRBJ2-3; TRBD1 is a possible D gene (5 bases). From germline, CDR1 is SGHTA and CDR2 FQGNSA. Between the trimmed V and J ends, which lost 4 bases and 2 bases, there was a span of 13 bases. The CDR3 runs to 15 residues. Written as DNA, the CDR3 is TGTGCCAGCAGCTGGCAGGGTCCCTTCACAGATACGCAGTATTTT. Its protein is CASSWQGPFTDTQYF.

V usage is TRBV6-5 and J usage is TRBJ2-3, with D tentatively TRBD1 (6 bases). The V end was cut by 7 bases, the J end by 4 bases, with 12 bases between. The CDR3 is made up of 13 amino acids. CDR1 is MNHEY and CDR2 is SVGAGI in the germline V gene. The CDR3 sequence is CASIAAGADTQYF. For the CDR3, the DNA is TGTGCCAGCATTGCTGCAGGGGCAGATACGCAGTATTTT.

The rearrangement joins TRBV9 to TRBJ2-7; D perhaps matches TRBD2 (5 bases). Germline assignment: CDR1 SGDLS and CDR2 YYNGEE. CDR3 size: 13 residues. Trimming left V 2 bases short and J 7 bases short, with 13 bases between. The CDR3 sequence: CASSVERTGEQYF. As DNA, the CDR3 is TGTGCCAGCAGCGTCGAGCGGACGGGAGAGCAGTACTTC.

The rearrangement links TRBV6-6 to TRBJ1-1; D possibly corresponds to TRBD1 (5 bases). The CDR3 runs 15 residues. CDR1 and CDR2 from the germline V gene are MNHNY and SVGAGI (reference sequence). The V end lost 7 bases, the J end lost 4 bases, and 19 bases lay between the germline ends. The CDR3 here is CASTLPGGRGTEAFF. The CDR3 DNA reads TGTGCCAGCACCCTACCGGGCGGGAGGGGCACTGAAGCTTTCTTT.

The chain is built from TRBV12-5 and TRBJ2-7, with 7 bases lining up with TRBD2. The trim removed 5 bases at V and 4 bases at J, leaving 2 bases unmatched. This CDR3 comprises 12 residues. Germline V CDR1 and CDR2: LGHNT, FRNRAP. CDR3 in amino acids: CASGSGTYEQYF. The DNA of the CDR3 is TGTGCTAGTGGTAGCGGGACTTACGAGCAGTACTTC.

This clone occurred once. This chain links TRBV6-5 with TRBJ1-1; D gene ambiguous. The CDR3 runs 14 residues. The germline CDR1 and CDR2 sequences are MNHEY and SVGAGI. V gave up 6 bases and J gave up 10 bases, with 21 bases separating them. The CDR3 reads CASRLAGKAGAAFF. The CDR3 coding sequence is TGTGCCAGCAGGCTCGCGGGTAAGGCAGGAGCAGCTTTCTTT.

This chain links TRBV19 with TRBJ1-2, with 7 positions matching TRBD1. J gave up 5 bases and V 4 bases, and 13 bases lay outside the gene matches. This CDR3 is built from 16 residues. Germline V gene sequence: CDR1 LNHDA, CDR2 SQIVND (reference sequence). The CDR3 DNA reads as TGTGCCAGTAGTACCGCCGGGCCAGGGGGGCCGTATGGCTACACCTTC. Translation gives CASSTAGPGGPYGYTF.